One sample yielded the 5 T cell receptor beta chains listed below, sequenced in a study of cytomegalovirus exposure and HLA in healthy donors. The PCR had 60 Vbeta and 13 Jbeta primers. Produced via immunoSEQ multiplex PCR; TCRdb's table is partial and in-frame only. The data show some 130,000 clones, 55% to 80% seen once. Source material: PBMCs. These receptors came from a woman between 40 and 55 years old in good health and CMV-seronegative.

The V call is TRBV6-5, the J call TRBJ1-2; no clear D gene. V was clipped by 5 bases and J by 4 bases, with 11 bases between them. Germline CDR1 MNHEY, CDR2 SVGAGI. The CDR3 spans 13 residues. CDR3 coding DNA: TGTGCCAGCAGTACGGGAGGTCTCTATGGCTACACCTTC. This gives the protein CASSTGGLYGYTF.

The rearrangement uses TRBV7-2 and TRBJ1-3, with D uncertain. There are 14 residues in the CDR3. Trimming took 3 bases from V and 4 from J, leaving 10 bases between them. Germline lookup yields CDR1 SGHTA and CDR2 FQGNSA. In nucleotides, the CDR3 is TGTGCCAGCAGCTTGCAGGCGTCGGGAAACACCATATATTTT. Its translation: CASSLQASGNTIYF.

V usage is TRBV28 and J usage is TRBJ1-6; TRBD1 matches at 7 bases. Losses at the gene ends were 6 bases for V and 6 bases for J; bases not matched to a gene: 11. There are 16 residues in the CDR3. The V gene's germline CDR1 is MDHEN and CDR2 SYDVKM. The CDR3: CASSTGSGTVNSPLHF. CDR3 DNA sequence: TGTGCCAGCAGCACCGGGTCCGGGACAGTTAATTCACCCCTCCACTTT. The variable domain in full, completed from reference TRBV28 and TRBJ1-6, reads DVKVTQSSRYLVKRTGEKVFLECVQDMDHENMFWYRQDPGLGLRLIYFSYDVKMKEKGDIPEGYSVSREKKERFSLILESASTNQTSMYLCASSTGSGTVNSPLHFGNGTRLTVT.

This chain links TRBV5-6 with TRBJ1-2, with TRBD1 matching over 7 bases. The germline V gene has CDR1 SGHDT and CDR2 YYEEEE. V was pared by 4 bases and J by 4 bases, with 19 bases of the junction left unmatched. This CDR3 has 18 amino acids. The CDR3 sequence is CASSPTGTDTLNPYGYTF. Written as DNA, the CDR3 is TGTGCCAGCAGCCCCACCGGGACAGACACCTTAAACCCCTATGGCTACACCTTC. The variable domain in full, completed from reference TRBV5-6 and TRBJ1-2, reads DAGVTQSPTHLIKTRGQQVTLRCSPKSGHDTVSWYQQALGQGPQFIFQYYEEEERQRGNFPDRFSGHQFPNYSSELNVNALLLGDSALYLCASSPTGTDTLNPYGYTFGSGTRLTVV.

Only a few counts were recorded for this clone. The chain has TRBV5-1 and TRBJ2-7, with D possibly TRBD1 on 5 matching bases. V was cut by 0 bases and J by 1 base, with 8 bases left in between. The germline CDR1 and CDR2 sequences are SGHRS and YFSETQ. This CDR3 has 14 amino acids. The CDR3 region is CASSLGQQSYEQYF. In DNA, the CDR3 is TGCGCCAGCAGCTTGGGACAGCAGTCCTACGAGCAGTACTTC.